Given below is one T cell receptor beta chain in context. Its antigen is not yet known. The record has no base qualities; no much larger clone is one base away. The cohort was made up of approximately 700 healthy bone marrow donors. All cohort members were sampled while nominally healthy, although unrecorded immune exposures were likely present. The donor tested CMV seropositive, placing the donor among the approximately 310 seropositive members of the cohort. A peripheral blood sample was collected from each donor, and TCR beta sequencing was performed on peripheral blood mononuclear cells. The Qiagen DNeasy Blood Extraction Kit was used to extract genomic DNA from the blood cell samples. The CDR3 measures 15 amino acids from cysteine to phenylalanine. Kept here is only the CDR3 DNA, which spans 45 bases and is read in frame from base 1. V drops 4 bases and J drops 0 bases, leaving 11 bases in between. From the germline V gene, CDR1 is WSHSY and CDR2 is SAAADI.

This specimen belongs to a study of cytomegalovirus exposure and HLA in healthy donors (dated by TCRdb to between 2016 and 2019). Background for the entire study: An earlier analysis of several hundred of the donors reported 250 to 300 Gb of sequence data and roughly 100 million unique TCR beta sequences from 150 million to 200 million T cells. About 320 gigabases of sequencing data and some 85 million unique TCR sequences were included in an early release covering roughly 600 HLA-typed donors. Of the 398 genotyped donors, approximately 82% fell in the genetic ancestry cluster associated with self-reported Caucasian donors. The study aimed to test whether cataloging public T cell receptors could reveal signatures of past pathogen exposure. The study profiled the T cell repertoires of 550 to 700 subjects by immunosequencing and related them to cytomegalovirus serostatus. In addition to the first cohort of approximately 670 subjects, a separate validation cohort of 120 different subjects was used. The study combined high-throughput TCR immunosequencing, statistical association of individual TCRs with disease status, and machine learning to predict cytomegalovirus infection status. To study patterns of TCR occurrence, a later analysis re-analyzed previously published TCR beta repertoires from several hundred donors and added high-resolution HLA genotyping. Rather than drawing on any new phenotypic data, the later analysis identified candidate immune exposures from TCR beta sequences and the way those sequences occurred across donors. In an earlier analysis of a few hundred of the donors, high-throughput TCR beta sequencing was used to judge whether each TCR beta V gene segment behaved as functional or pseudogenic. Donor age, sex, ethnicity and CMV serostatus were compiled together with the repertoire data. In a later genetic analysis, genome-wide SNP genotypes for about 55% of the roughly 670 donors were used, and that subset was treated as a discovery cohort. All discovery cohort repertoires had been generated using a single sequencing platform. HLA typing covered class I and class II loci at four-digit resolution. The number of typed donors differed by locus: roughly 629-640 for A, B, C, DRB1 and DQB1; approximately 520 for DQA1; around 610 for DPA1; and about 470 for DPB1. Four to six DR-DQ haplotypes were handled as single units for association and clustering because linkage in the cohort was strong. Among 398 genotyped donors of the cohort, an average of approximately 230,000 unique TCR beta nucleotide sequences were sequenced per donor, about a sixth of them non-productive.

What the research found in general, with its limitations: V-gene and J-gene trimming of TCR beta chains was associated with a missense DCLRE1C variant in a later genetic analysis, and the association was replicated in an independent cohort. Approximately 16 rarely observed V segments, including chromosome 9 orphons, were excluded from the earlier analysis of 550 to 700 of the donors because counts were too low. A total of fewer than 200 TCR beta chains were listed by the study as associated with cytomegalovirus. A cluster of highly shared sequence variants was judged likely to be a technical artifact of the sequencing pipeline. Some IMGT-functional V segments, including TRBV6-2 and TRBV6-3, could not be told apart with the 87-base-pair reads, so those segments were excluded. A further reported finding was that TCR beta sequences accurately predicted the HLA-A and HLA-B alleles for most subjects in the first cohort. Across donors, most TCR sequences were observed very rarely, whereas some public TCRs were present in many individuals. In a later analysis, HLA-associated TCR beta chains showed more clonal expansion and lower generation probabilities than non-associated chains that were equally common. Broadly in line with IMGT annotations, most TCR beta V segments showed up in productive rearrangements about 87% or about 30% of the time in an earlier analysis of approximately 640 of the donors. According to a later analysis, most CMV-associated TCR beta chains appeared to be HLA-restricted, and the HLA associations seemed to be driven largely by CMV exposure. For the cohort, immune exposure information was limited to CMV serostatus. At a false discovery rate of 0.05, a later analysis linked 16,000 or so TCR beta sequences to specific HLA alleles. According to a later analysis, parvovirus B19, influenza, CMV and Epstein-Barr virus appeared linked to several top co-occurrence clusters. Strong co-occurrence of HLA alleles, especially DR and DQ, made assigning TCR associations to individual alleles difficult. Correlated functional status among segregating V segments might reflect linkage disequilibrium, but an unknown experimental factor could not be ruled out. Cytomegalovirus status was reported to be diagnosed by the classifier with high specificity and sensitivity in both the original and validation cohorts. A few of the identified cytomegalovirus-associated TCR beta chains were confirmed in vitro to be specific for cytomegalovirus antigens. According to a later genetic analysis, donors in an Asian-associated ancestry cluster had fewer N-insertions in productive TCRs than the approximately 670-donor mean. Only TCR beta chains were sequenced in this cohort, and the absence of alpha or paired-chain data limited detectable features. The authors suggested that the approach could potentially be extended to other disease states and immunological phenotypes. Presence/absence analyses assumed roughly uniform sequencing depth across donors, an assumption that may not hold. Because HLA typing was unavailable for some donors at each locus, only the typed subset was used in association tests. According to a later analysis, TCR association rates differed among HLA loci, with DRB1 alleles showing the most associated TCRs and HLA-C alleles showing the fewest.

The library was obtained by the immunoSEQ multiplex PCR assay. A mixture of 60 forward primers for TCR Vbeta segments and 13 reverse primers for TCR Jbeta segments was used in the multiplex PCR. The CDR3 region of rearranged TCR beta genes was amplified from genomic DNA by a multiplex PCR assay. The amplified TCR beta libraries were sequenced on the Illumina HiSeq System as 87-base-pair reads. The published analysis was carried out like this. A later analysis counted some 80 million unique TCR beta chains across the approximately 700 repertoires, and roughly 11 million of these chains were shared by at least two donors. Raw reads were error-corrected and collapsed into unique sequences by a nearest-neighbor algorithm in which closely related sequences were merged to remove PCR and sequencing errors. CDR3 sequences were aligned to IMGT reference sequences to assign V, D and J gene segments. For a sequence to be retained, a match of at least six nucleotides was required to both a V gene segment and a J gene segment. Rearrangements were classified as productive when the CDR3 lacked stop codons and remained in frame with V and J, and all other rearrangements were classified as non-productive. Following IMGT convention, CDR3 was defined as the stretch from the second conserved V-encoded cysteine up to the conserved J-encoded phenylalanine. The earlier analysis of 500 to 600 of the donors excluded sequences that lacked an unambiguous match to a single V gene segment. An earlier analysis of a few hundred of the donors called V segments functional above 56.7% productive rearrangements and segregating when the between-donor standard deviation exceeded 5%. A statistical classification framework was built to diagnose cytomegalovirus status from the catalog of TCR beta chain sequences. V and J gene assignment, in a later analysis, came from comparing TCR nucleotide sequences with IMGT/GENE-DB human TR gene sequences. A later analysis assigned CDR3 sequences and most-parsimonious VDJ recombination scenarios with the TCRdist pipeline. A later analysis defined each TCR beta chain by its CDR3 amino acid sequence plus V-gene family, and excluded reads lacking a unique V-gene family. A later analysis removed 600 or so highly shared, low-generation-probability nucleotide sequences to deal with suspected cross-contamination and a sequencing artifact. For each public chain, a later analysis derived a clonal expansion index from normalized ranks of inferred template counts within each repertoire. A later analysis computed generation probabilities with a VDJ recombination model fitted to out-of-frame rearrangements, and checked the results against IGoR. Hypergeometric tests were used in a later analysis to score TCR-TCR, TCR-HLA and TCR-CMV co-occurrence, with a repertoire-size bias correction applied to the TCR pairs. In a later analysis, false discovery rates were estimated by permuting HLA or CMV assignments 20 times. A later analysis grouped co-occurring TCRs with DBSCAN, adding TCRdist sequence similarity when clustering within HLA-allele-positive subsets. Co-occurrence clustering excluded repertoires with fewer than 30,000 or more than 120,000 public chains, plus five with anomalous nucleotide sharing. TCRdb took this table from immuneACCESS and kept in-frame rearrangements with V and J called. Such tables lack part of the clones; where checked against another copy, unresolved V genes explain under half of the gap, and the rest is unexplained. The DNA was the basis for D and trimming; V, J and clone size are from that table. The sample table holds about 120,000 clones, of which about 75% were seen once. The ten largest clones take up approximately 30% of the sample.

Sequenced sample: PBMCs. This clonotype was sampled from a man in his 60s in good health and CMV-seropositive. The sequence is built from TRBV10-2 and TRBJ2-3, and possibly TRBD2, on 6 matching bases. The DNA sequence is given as TGCGCCAGCAGTGGGAGGGGCGGGAGCACAGATACGCAGTATTTT. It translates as CASSGRGGSTDTQYF.